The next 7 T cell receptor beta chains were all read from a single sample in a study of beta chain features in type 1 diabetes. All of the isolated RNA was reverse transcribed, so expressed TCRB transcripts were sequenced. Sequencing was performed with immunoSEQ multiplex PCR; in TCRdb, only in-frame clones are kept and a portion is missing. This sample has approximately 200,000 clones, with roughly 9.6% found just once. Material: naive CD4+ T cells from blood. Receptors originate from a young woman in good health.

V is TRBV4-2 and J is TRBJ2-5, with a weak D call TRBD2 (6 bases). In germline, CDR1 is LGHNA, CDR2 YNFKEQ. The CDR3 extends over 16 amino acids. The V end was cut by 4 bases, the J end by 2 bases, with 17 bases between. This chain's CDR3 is CASSLRGGAPQETQYF. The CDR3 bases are TGTGCCAGCAGCCTCCGGGGCGGGGCGCCGCAAGAGACCCAGTACTTC.

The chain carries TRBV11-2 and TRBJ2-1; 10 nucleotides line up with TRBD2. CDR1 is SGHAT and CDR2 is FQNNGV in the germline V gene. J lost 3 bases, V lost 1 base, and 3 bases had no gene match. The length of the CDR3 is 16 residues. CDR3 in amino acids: CASSLGLAGGYNEQFF. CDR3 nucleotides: TGTGCCAGCAGCTTAGGCTTAGCGGGAGGCTACAATGAGCAGTTCTTC.

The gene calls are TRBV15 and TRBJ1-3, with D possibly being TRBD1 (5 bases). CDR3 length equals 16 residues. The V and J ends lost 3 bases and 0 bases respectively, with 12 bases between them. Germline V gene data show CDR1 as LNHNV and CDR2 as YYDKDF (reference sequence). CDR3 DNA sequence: TGTGCCACCAGCAGGCCCCGACAGAACTCTGGAAACACCATATATTTT. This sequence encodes CATSRPRQNSGNTIYF.

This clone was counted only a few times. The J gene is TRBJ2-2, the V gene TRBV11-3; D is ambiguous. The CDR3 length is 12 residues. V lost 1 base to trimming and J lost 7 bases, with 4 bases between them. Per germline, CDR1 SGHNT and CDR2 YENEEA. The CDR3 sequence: CASSLAFGELFF. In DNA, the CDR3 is TGTGCCAGCAGCTTAGCATTCGGGGAGCTGTTTTTT.

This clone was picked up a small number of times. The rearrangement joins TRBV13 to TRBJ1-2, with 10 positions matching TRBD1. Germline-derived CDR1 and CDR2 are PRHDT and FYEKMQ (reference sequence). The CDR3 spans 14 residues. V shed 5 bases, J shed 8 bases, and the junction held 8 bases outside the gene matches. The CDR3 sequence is CASSNSGTGVGYTF. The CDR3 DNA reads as TGTGCCAGCAGCAACTCCGGGACAGGGGTCGGCTACACCTTC. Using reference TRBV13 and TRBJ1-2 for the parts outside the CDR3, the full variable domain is AAGVIQSPRHLIKEKRETATLKCYPIPRHDTVYWYQQGPGQDPQFLISFYEKMQSDKGSIPDRFSAQQFSDYHSELNMSSLELGDSALYFCASSNSGTGVGYTFGSGTRLTVV.

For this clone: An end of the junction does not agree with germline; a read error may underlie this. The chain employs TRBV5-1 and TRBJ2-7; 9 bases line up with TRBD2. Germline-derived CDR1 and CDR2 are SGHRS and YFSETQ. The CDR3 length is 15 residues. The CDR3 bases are TGCGCCAGCAGCTTGGAGGCTAGCGGGGCCTACCAAGCGCACTTC. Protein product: CASSLEASGAYQAHF.

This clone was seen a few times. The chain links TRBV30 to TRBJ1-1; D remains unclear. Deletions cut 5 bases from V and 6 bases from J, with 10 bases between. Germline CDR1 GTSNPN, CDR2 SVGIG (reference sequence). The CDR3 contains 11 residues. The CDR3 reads CAWRHIAEAFF. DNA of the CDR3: TGTGCCTGGCGTCACATTGCTGAAGCTTTCTTT.